This TCR beta chain derives from a study of breast tumors, draining lymph nodes, adjacent tissues. Findings and limits, study-wide: Compared with basal-like, luminal-like tumors shared significantly more repertoire with nontumor tissue. The lymph node origin of tumor T cells was framed as consistent with a hypothesis, not demonstrated. Findings are consistent with lymph node origin and intratumoral expansion of most tumor T cells. Tumor repertoires ranked between lymph nodes and nontumor tissue in diversity, with V and J gene preferences.

TCRdb used MiXCR to reprocess the multiplex PCR reads, holding one entry per CDR3 protein. Here the sample spans several thousand distinct CDR3 sequences, about two fifths being singletons. After removal of 3 bases from V and 2 bases from J, the junction contained 10 bases not matched to a gene. Germline CDR1 LGHNA, CDR2 YNFKEQ. CDR3 size: 18 residues. With respect to this clonotype: As yet, its antigen is unknown.

This clonotype originated in a female donor with breast cancer. Some clones in this sample may be carry-over from other donors' samples. The rearrangement uses TRBV4-2 and TRBJ2-7, with 13 bases that match TRBD2. Source material: tumor-adjacent breast tissue. CDR3 sequence reads: CASSHYIGTSGKTYEQYF. The CDR3 DNA sequence: TGTGCCAGCAGCCATTACATCGGGACTAGCGGGAAAACCTACGAGCAGTACTTC.